Below are 20 T cell receptor beta chains sequenced from a single sample in a study of blood T cell repertoires in COVID-19. Generated by immunoSEQ multiplex PCR, the TCRdb table keeps only in-frame clones and is missing some. Among more than 140,000 clones listed, roughly 88% were seen once. Sequenced sample: peripheral blood. The receptor set was obtained from a woman aged 45-59 years in a cohort sampled during active or convalescent COVID-19.

The CDR3 sequence is CATSSTGAGGPETYNEQFF. In DNA, the CDR3 is TGTGCCACCAGCAGTACTGGAGCGGGGGGGCCGGAAACCTACAATGAGCAGTTCTTC. J is TRBJ2-1 and V is TRBV15; 10 bases map to TRBD2. The CDR3 totals 19 residues. The V segment lost 3 bases and the J segment 2 bases; nucleotides outside the gene matches: 13. Germline V lookup: CDR1 LNHNV, CDR2 YYDKDF (reference sequence).

The chain links TRBV20-1 to TRBJ2-1; possibly TRBD1 for D (6 bases). V was cut by 5 bases and J by 8 bases, with 10 bases left in between. The CDR3 is 11 amino acids. In germline, CDR1 is DFQATT, CDR2 SNEGSKA (reference sequence). CDR3 DNA sequence: TGCAGTGCTCAGGGGTGGGATGAGCAGTTCTTC. It translates to CSAQGWDEQFF.

This clone was seen ten or more times. This chain joins TRBV6-6 and TRBJ2-1; 13 nucleotides line up with TRBD2. Looked up from germline, CDR1 is MNHNY and CDR2 is SVGAGI (reference sequence). The V gene end was trimmed by 4 bases and the J gene end by 7 bases; junction bases not matched to a gene: 4. This CDR3 region has 15 residues. The CDR3 sequence is CASSWGLAGPNEQFF. In DNA form, the CDR3 reads TGTGCCAGCAGTTGGGGACTAGCGGGGCCAAATGAGCAGTTCTTC.

The rearrangement uses TRBV4-3 and TRBJ2-2; weak D call: TRBD1 (6 bases). The V gene's germline CDR1 is LGHNA and CDR2 YSLEER. Deletions cut 1 base from V and 5 bases from J, with 17 bases between. The CDR3 sequence is 17 residues long. The CDR3 is CASSQVSNRARTGELFF. In DNA form, the CDR3 reads TGCGCCAGCAGCCAAGTCTCAAACAGGGCCCGGACCGGGGAGCTGTTTTTT.

V gene TRBV15 combines with J gene TRBJ1-4; tentatively, D is TRBD1 (5 bases). The CDR3 consists of 15 residues. Trimming pared 1 base from V and 8 bases from J, leaving 14 bases between. Germline V lookup: CDR1 LNHNV, CDR2 YYDKDF (reference sequence). The CDR3 coding sequence is TGTGCCACCAGCAGAGTGGGGGGTATAGGGGAAAAACTGTTTTTT. Its translation: CATSRVGGIGEKLFF. Filled out from reference TRBV15 and TRBJ1-4, the complete variable domain reads DAMVIQNPRYQVTQFGKPVTLSCSQTLNHNVMYWYQQKSSQAPKLLFHYYDKDFNNEADTPDNFQSRRPNTSFCFLDIRSPGLGDTAMYLCATSRVGGIGEKLFFGSGTQLSVL.

The J gene is TRBJ2-3, the V gene TRBV3-1 (or the pseudogene TRBV3-2); perhaps TRBD2 as D (6 bases). The CDR3 extends over 15 amino acids. The V end was cut by 4 bases, the J end by 3 bases, with 14 bases between. Per the germline V gene, CDR1 is LGHDT and CDR2 is YNNKEL (reference sequence). This CDR3 reads CASSPAGRKTDTQYF. For the CDR3, the DNA is TGTGCCAGCAGCCCCGCGGGGCGGAAAACAGATACGCAGTATTTT.

The chain combines TRBV5-6 with TRBJ2-3, with 8 bases that match TRBD1. The CDR3 extends over 14 amino acids. Germline CDR1 and CDR2: SGHDT and YYEEEE. Unmatched junction bases numbered 6, after V lost 5 bases and J lost 4 bases. DNA of the CDR3: TGTGCCAGCAGACCGACAGGGGTTTCAGATACGCAGTATTTT. This encodes CASRPTGVSDTQYF. The full variable domain, in which reference TRBV5-6 and TRBJ2-3 provide the parts outside the CDR3, is DAGVTQSPTHLIKTRGQQVTLRCSPKSGHDTVSWYQQALGQGPQFIFQYYEEEERQRGNFPDRFSGHQFPNYSSELNVNALLLGDSALYLCASRPTGVSDTQYFGPGTRLTVL.

This clone was recorded once. The CDR3 here is CASSTFGGVWTEAFF. For the CDR3, the DNA is TGTGCCAGCAGTACCTTTGGAGGGGTCTGGACTGAAGCTTTCTTT. The chain links TRBV6-2 or TRBV6-3 to TRBJ1-1; a weak D match, TRBD1 (5 bases). Germline V gives CDR1 MNHEY, CDR2 SVGEGT. The CDR3 totals 15 residues. The V end lost 5 bases, the J end lost 5 bases, and 18 bases lay between the germline ends.

V gene TRBV4-3 combines with J gene TRBJ2-3; 12 nucleotides line up with TRBD2. The CDR3 sequence is 18 residues long. The germline V gene encodes CDR1 LGHNA and CDR2 YSLEER. J lost 0 bases, V lost 2 bases, and 6 bases had no gene match. CDR3 residues: CASSQRLAGATSTDTQYF. The CDR3 DNA is TGCGCCAGCAGCCAACGACTAGCGGGGGCTACTAGCACAGATACGCAGTATTTT.

This chain uses TRBV18 with TRBJ1-5, with D uncertain. The CDR3 sequence is 13 residues long. Trimming removed 3 bases from V and 7 bases from J, with 10 bases in between. CDR1 is KGHSH and CDR2 is LQKENI in the germline V gene. The CDR3 spells CASSPDSGQPQHF. The CDR3 DNA reads TGTGCCAGCTCACCCGATTCAGGACAGCCCCAGCATTTT. Combining the CDR3 with reference TRBV18 and TRBJ1-5 gives the whole variable domain NAGVMQNPRHLVRRRGQEARLRCSPMKGHSHVYWYRQLPEEGLKFMVYLQKENIIDESGMPKERFSAEFPKEGPSILRIQQVVRGDSAAYFCASSPDSGQPQHFGDGTRLSIL.

This clone has only one observation. CDR3 amino acids: CASSIGSALDGDIQYF. The CDR3 bases are TGTGCCAGTAGTATAGGATCTGCACTAGATGGTGACATTCAGTACTTC. The V and J genes are TRBV19 and TRBJ2-4, with D possibly matching TRBD2 (5 bases). Germline CDR1 is LNHDA and CDR2 is SQIVND (reference sequence). CDR3 length: 16 amino acids. V dropped 1 base and J dropped 8 bases, with 18 bases sitting between them.

The rearrangement uses TRBV19 and TRBJ1-1; D remains unclear. The V and J ends lost 6 bases and 5 bases respectively, with 22 bases between them. This CDR3 comprises 16 residues. Per the germline V gene, CDR1 is LNHDA and CDR2 is SQIVND (reference sequence). Here the CDR3 DNA reads TGTGCCAGTAGCGCTAATCTTTGGGAGTCCGAGACTGAAGCTTTCTTT. It is translated as CASSANLWESETEAFF.

The J gene is TRBJ2-3, the V gene TRBV7-3, with a possible D match to TRBD2 (6 bases). The V end was cut by 5 bases, the J end by 2 bases, with 11 bases between. CDR1 is SGHTA, CDR2 FQGTGA, per germline. The CDR3 totals 14 residues. CDR3 sequence: CASSPERVTDTQYF. CDR3 coding DNA: TGTGCCAGCAGCCCAGAGCGGGTCACAGATACGCAGTATTTT.

The chain is built from TRBV25-1 and TRBJ2-1; D uncertain. Germline lookup yields CDR1 MGHDK and CDR2 SYGVNS. Trimming removed 4 bases from V and 8 bases from J, with 6 bases in between. The CDR3 sequence is 11 residues long. CDR3 sequence (DNA): TGTGCCAGCAGTGCGTTCTATGAGCAGTTCTTC. Translating gives CASSAFYEQFF.

The chain combines TRBV5-6 with TRBJ2-3; D ambiguous. There are 12 residues in the CDR3. Germline CDR1 SGHDT, CDR2 YYEEEE. Trimming removed 0 bases at V and 7 bases at J, with 6 bases between. The CDR3 sequence: CASSLVSHTQYF. Written as DNA, the CDR3 is TGTGCCAGCAGCTTGGTGTCTCATACGCAGTATTTT.

The DNA for the CDR3 is TGCGCCAGCAGCTTGGCCGCAGGAACTAACTATGGCTACACCTTC. Translating it yields CASSLAAGTNYGYTF. The rearrangement joins TRBV5-1 to TRBJ1-2; no definite D call. Germline V CDR1 and CDR2: SGHRS, YFSETQ. Trimming removed 0 bases from V and 0 bases from J, with 9 bases in between. This CDR3 is 15 amino acids long.

The chain has TRBV5-1 and TRBJ2-7, with D maybe TRBD2 (5 bases). Germline assignment: CDR1 SGHRS and CDR2 YFSETQ. The CDR3 extends over 15 amino acids. Trimming took 4 bases from V and 5 from J, leaving 19 bases between them. Here the CDR3 DNA reads TGCGCCAGCAGCAAGTCACTAGGCCGCCCTGACGAGCAGTACTTC. Encoded protein: CASSKSLGRPDEQYF. The variable domain in full, with the rest retrieved from reference TRBV5-1 and TRBJ2-7, is KAGVTQTPRYLIKTRGQQVTLSCSPISGHRSVSWYQQTPGQGLQFLFEYFSETQRNKGNFPGRFSGRQFSNSRSEMNVSTLELGDSALYLCASSKSLGRPDEQYFGPGTRLTVT.

This chain uses TRBV21-1 with TRBJ1-2. TRBV21-1 is assigned pseudogene status. There are 14 residues in the CDR3. The DNA of the CDR3 is TGTGCCGGCAGGGAGCGGGGTCTAGGGGTTGGCTACACCTTC. It encodes CAGRERGLGVGYTF.

The chain combines TRBV5-1 with TRBJ2-3, with 8 bases aligning to TRBD1. The germline CDR1 and CDR2 sequences are SGHRS and YFSETQ. This CDR3 region has 14 residues. The J segment lost 4 bases and the V segment lost 6 bases, leaving 7 bases of the junction unmatched. The CDR3 DNA follows: TGCGCCAGCACCCAAGGACAGGGTGCAGATACGCAGTATTTT. It translates to CASTQGQGADTQYF.

The rearrangement links TRBV21-1 to TRBJ1-1; the table's D gene call, TRBD1, was not cross checked with the DNA. TRBV21-1 counts as a pseudogene. There are 12 residues in the CDR3. The CDR3 DNA is TGTGCCATCTCCAAAGGGGGACGTGGGGCTTTCTTT. Its translation is CAISKGGRGAFF.